This T cell receptor (beta chain) derives from a study of T cell repertoires in cytomegalovirus infection. Study-wide background: It can be stated that public TCR beta signatures indicated CMV infection as well as a matching HLA type.

Broader study findings: HLA-C-restricted, CMV-specific TCR beta clonotypes were dominant ex vivo.

In the case of this clonotype: No antigen is known for it.

Via MiXCR, TCRdb re-called the reads, giving one row per CDR3 protein. The sample shows about 740,000 distinct CDR3 sequences, 35% to 40% of them seen only once. Sequenced: PBMCs. This clonotype originated in a human donor in good health (CMV status not recorded). Some clones in this sample may be carry-over from other donors' samples.

CDR3 nucleotide sequence: TGTGCCAGCAGCGCGAGTCTAGCGGGAGGACGATACAATGAGCAGTTCTTC. Translating gives CASSASLAGGRYNEQFF. The chain recombines TRBV7-2 with TRBJ2-1, with TRBD2 matching over 11 bases. This CDR3 spans 17 amino acids. V dropped 5 bases and J dropped 4; count of bases not matched to a gene: 10. Germline V lookup: CDR1 SGHTA, CDR2 FQGNSA.